The source of this T cell receptor beta chain is a study of blood T cell repertoires in COVID-19. Overall study context: Specimens from acute and convalescent COVID-19 originated in the United States, Italy and Spain.

Seattle cases were enrolled at active infection and followed longitudinally. J gave up 0 bases and V 7 bases, and 22 bases lay outside the gene matches. CDR3 size: 21 residues. Germline CDR1 reads LGHNA; CDR2 reads YSLEER. In the study's own analysis: From reference gene primer amplification, estimates of nucleated cell counts were derived. TCRdb's table, derived via immunoSEQ multiplex PCR, lists solely in-frame clones and lacks some. V and J calls and clone size are as listed in that table; D and trimming were resolved from the DNA. The data show over 75,000 clones, with just over 85% seen just once and approximately 2% held by the top ten.

Sequencing used peripheral blood. The TCR was taken from a man aged 45-60 years with COVID-19, enrolled during active disease. The V gene is TRBV4-3, the J gene TRBJ1-5, with 9 bases identical to TRBD1. The CDR3 region has the DNA TGCGCCAGCACTTCGCGGGACAGGGCCATGTTCGGCCGTTATAGCAATCAGCCCCAGCATTTT. Encoded protein: CASTSRDRAMFGRYSNQPQHF.